This is a list of T cell receptor beta chains from one sample in a study of neoadjuvant anti-PD-1 for oral cavity cancer. Data came from immunoSEQ multiplex PCR; TCRdb stores just in-frame clones and leaves some out. This repertoire shows 6,000 to 7,000 clones, around 45% found once; its top ten account for 26%. Source: tumor tissue, taken before nivolumab (anti-PD-1) treatment. These receptor sequences come from a person aged 40 to 85 with oral cavity squamous cell carcinoma. Both conserved end residues are part of each CDR3. A D gene is named only where the DNA matches it firmly. Size is stated for part of the rows, as once, few or many counts, or as a class when the clone is expanded.

V: TRBV11-2; length: 15; D: NA; size: NA; J: TRBJ1-2; CDR3: CASTLLKGVDYGYTF
V: TRBV7-2; length: 16; D: TRBD1; size: few; J: TRBJ1-1; CDR3: CASSSATGTGGTEAFF
V: TRBV6-5; length: 15; D: NA; size: NA; J: TRBJ2-2; CDR3: CASSYLTRATGELFF
V: TRBV28; length: 15; D: TRBD1; size: NA; J: TRBJ2-7; CDR3: CASSPGGTGGSEQYF
V: TRBV6-6; length: 15; D: NA; size: NA; J: TRBJ1-3; CDR3: CASSYSGSSGNTIYF
V: TRBV7-2; length: 17; D: TRBD2; size: once; J: TRBJ2-5; CDR3: CASSSRASGGARETQYF
V: TRBV10-1; length: 14; D: TRBD1; size: few; J: TRBJ2-7; CDR3: CASSSDRGSYEQYF
V: TRBV5-4; length: 15; D: NA; size: few; J: TRBJ2-7; CDR3: CASSLLGKNTYEQYF
V: TRBV19; length: 14; D: TRBD1; size: NA; J: TRBJ1-4; CDR3: CASSPGQVVEKLFF
V: TRBV18; length: 13; D: NA; size: NA; J: TRBJ2-2; CDR3: CASSTGNTGELFF
V: TRBV15; length: 13; D: NA; size: NA; J: TRBJ1-4; CDR3: CATSRDLGEKLFF
V: TRBV11-2; length: 13; D: NA; size: NA; J: TRBJ2-1; CDR3: CASSLGRNNEQFF
V: TRBV7-4; length: 15; D: TRBD1; size: NA; J: TRBJ1-2; CDR3: CASSLFPGQGHGYTF
V: TRBV19; length: 14; D: TRBD1; size: NA; J: TRBJ2-1; CDR3: CASRSGQGWNEQFF
V: TRBV6-5; length: 14; D: TRBD1; size: NA; J: TRBJ2-7; CDR3: CASTTLAGGRWQYF
V: TRBV18; length: 14; D: NA; size: NA; J: TRBJ2-7; CDR3: CASSPGAGYYEQYF
V: TRBV11-3; length: 14; D: NA; size: NA; J: TRBJ2-3; CDR3: CASSPGGDLDTQYF
V: TRBV9; length: 14; D: TRBD1; size: few; J: TRBJ1-5; CDR3: CASSRDREDQPQHF
V: TRBV7-2; length: 15; D: NA; size: NA; J: TRBJ2-1; CDR3: CASSLSWGVNNEQFF
V: TRBV5-6; length: 13; D: NA; size: few; J: TRBJ1-2; CDR3: CASSLGRSDGYTF
V: TRBV6-1; length: 14; D: NA; size: few; J: TRBJ1-1; CDR3: CASRAPGSATEAFF